This entry lists 5 T cell receptor beta chains sequenced from one sample in a study of blood T cell repertoires in COVID-19. The protocol was immunoSEQ multiplex PCR, while the TCRdb copy is restricted to in-frame clones and leaves out a portion. This table holds about 170,000 clones, around 82% found once. The sample consisted of peripheral blood. Source of these receptors: a human donor with acute or convalescent COVID-19. The donor label of this sample is uncertain.

This clone occurred a few times. The chain carries TRBV7-2 and TRBJ1-2; TRBD1 is a possible D gene (6 bases). The CDR3 contains 15 residues. Between the trimmed V and J ends, which lost 5 bases and 5 bases, there was a span of 18 bases. Germline lookup yields CDR1 SGHTA and CDR2 FQGNSA. The CDR3 loop is CASSPRTAGWYGYTF. The CDR3 DNA follows: TGTGCCAGCAGCCCAAGGACAGCCGGGTGGTATGGCTACACCTTC.

The CDR3 here is CASSLFSRGSLNTEAFF. The CDR3 DNA sequence: TGTGCCAGCAGTTTATTTTCCAGGGGGTCGTTGAACACTGAAGCTTTCTTT. The chain links TRBV27 to TRBJ1-1; 7 bases are a match to TRBD1. CDR3 length equals 17 residues. The J segment lost 0 bases and the V segment lost 1 base, leaving 8 bases of the junction unmatched. Germline values: CDR1 MNHEY, CDR2 SMNVEV (reference sequence).

This clone was recorded once. The chain recombines TRBV28 with TRBJ1-1; D is possibly TRBD1 (6 bases). The CDR3 runs to 12 residues. With 5 bases removed from V and 5 bases from J, the gap between germline ends came to 9 bases. Germline assignment: CDR1 MDHEN and CDR2 SYDVKM. The CDR3 sequence is CASSGTLTEAFF. The CDR3 DNA sequence: TGTGCCAGCAGTGGGACACTAACTGAAGCTTTCTTT.

J is TRBJ2-1 and V is TRBV2; D is uncertain. This CDR3 has 17 residues. Deletions cut 3 bases from V and 3 bases from J, with 18 bases between. In germline, CDR1 is SNHLY, CDR2 FYNNEI. CDR3 in DNA: TGTGCCAGCAGTGAGCGCTCCGGTCGGTCCTTCTACAATGAGCAGTTCTTC. Translating gives CASSERSGRSFYNEQFF.

This clone has more than one count but fewer than ten. The chain has TRBV19 and TRBJ2-1; TRBD1 matches at 10 bases. The CDR3 runs 13 residues. With 4 bases clipped from V and 6 bases from J, the junction kept 0 bases outside the gene matches. In germline, CDR1 is LNHDA, CDR2 SQIVND (reference sequence). The CDR3 sequence: CASSRTGGNEQFF. CDR3 DNA: TGTGCCAGTAGTAGGACAGGGGGCAATGAGCAGTTCTTC.